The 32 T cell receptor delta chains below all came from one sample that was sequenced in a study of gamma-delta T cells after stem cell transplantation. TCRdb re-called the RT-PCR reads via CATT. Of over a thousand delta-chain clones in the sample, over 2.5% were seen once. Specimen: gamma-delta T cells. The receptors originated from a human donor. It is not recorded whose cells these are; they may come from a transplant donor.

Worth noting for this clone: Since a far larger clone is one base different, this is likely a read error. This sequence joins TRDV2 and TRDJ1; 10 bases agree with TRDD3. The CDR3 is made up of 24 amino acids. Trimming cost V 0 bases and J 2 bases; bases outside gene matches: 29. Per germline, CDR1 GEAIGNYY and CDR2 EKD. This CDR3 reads CACDTVEVPSRSLGDDGRTDKLIF. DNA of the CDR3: TGTGCCTGTGACACCGTGGAGGTTCCTAGTAGATCACTGGGGGATGATGGAAGGACCGATAAACTCATCTTT.

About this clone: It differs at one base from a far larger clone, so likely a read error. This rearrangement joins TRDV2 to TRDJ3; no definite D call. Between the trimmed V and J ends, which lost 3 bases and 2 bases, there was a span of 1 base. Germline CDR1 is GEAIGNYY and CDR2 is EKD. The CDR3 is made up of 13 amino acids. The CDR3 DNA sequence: TGTGCCTGTGACGCCTGGGACACCCGACAGATGTTTTTC. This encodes CACDAWDTRQMFF.

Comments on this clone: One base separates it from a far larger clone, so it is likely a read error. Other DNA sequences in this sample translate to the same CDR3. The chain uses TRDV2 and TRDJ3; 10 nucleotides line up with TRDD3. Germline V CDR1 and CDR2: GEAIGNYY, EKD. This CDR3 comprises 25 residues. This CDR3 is CACDTANSYGGLLGDSSWDTRQMFF. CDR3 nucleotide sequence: TGTGCCTGTGACACCGCGAATTCCTACGGGGGCTTACTGGGGGATTCCTCCTGGGACACCCGGCAGATGTTTTTC.

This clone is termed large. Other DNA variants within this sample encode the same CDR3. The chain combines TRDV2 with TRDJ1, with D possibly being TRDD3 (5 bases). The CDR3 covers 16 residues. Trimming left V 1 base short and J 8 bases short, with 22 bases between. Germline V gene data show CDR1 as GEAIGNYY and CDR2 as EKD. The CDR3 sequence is CACDTISNGYWKKLIF. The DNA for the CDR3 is TGTGCCTGTGACACGATTTCTAACGGCTACTGGAAGAAACTCATCTTT.

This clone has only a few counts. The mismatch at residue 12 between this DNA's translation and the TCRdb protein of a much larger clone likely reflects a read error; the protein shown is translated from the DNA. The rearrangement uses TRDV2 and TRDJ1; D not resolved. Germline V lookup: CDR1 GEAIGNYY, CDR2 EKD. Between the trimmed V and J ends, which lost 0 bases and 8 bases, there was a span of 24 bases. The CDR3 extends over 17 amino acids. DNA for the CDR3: TGTGCCTGTGACACCTTACTCCATGTGCCTTACGCCGGGAAACTCATCTTT. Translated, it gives CACDTLLHVPYAGKLIF.

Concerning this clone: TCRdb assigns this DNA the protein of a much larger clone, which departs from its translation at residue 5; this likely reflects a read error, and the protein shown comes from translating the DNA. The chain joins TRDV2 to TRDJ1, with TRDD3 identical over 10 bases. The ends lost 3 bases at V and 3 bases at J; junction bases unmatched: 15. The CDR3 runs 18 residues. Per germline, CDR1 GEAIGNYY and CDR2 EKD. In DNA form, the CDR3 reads TGTGCCTGTGACGCCGTTGGGTGGGGGATACTGGAGGCCGATAAACTCATCTTT. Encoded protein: CACDAVGWGILEADKLIF.

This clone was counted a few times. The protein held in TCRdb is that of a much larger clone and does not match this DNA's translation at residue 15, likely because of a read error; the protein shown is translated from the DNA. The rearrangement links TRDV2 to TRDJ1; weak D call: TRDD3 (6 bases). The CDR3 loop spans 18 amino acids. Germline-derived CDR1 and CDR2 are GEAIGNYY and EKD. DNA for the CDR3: TGTGCCTGTGACCCTATTATCTACGGAACTGGGTACACCGATGAACTCATCTTT. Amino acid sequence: CACDPIIYGTGYTDELIF.

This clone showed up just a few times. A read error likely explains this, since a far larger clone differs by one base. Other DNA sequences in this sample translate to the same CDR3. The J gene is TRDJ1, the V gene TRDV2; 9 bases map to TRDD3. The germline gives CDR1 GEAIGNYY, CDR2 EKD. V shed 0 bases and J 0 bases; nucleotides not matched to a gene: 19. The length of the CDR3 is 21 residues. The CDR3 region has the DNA TGTGCCTGTGACACCGTGGGGATGAAACTGGGGGAGGACCTGTACACCGATAAACTCATCTTT. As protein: CACDTVGMKLGEDLYTDKLIF.

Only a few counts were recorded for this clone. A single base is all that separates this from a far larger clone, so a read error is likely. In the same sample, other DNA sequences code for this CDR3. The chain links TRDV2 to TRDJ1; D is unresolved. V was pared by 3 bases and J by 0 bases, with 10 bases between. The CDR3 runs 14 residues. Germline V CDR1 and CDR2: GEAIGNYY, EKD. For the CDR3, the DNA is TGTGCCTGTGACCCGGTACTGAACACCGATAAACTCATCTTT. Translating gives CACDPVLNTDKLIF.

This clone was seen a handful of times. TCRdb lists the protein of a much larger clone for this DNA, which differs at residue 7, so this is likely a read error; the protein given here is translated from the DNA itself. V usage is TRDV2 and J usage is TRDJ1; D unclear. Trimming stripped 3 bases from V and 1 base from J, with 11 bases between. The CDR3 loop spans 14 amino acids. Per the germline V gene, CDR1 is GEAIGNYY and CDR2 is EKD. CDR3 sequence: CACDRLVVTDKLIF. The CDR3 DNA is TGTGCCTGTGACCGGCTTGTCGTCACCGATAAACTCATCTTT.

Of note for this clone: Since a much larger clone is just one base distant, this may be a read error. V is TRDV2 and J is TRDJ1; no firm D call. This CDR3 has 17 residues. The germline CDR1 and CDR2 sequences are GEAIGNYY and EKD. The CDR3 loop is CACDPVGVPIFTVKLIF. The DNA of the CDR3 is TGTGCCTGTGACCCCGTGGGAGTACCTATATTCACCGTTAAACTCATCTTT.

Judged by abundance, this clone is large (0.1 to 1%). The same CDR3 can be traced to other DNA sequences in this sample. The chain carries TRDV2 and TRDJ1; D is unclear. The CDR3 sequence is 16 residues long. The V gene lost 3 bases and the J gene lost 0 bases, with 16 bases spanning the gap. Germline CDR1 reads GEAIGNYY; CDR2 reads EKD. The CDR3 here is CACDFVQLDNTDKLIF. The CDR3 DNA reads TGTGCCTGTGACTTTGTACAGCTGGACAACACCGATAAACTCATCTTT.

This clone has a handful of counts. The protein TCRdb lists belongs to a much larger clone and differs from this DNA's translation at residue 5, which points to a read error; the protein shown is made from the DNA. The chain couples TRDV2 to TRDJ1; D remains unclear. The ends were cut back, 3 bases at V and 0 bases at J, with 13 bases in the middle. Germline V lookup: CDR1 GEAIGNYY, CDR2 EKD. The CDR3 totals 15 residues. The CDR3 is CACDPVARYTDKLIF. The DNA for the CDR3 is TGTGCCTGTGACCCGGTCGCCCGGTACACCGATAAACTCATCTTT.

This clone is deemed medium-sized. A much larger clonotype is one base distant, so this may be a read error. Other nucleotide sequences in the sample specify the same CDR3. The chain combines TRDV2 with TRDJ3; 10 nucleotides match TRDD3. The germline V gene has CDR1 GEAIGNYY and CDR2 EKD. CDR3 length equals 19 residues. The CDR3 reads CACDTLLGDASWDTRQMFF. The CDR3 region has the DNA TGTGCCTGCGACACGTTACTGGGGGATGCCTCCTGGGACACCCGACAGATGTTTTTC.

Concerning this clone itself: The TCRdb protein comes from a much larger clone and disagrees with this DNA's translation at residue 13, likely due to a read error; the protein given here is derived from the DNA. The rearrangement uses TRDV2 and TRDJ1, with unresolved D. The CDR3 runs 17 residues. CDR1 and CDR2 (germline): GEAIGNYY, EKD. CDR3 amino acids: CACDTAEVQGGTNKLIF. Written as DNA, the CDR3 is TGTGCCTGTGACACCGCTGAGGTCCAGGGTGGCACCAATAAACTCATCTTT.

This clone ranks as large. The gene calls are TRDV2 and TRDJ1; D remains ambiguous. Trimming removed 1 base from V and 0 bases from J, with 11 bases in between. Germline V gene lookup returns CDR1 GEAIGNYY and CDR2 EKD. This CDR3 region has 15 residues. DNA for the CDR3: TGTGCCTGTGACACGGTCGCCCGGTACACCGATAAACTCATCTTT. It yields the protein CACDTVARYTDKLIF.

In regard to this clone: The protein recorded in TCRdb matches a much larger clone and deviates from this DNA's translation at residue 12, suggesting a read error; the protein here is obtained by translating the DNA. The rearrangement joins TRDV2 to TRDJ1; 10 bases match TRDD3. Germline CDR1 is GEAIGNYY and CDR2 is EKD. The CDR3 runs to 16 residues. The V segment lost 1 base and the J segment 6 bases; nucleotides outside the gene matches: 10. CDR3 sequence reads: CACDTAERGIRNKLIF. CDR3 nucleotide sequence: TGTGCCTGTGACACTGCCGAGAGGGGGATACGCAATAAACTCATCTTT.

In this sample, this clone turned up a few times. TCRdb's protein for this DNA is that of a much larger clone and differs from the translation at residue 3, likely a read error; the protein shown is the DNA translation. CDR3 bases: TGTGCCAGTGATGCCATTCTCGCCGATAAACTCATCTTT. This sequence encodes CASDAILADKLIF. V is TRDV2 and J is TRDJ1; D ambiguous. The V gene's germline CDR1 is GEAIGNYY and CDR2 EKD. The CDR3 is 13 amino acids.

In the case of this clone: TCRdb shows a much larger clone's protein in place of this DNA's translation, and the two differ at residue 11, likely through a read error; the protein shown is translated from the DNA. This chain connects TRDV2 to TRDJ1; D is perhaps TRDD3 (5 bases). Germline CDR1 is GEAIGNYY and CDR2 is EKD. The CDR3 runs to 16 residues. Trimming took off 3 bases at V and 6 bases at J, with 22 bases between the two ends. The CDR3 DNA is TGTGCCTGTGACCCGGCATGGGGACCAGGCACTCATAAACTCATCTTT. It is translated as CACDPAWGPGTHKLIF.

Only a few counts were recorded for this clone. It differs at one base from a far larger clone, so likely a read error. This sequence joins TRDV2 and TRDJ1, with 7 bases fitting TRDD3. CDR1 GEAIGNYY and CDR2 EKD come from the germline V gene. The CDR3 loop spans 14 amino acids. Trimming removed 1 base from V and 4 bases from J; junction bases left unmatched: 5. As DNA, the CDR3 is TGTGCCTGTGACACGTGGGGGAAAGACGATAAACTCATCTTT. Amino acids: CACDTWGKDDKLIF.

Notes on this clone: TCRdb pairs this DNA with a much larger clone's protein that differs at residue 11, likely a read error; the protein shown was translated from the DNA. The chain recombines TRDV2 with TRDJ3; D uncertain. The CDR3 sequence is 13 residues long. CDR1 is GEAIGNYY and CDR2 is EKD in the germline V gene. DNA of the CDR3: TGTGCCTGTGACACCTGGGACACCCGACAGACGTTTTTC. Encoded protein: CACDTWDTRQTFF.

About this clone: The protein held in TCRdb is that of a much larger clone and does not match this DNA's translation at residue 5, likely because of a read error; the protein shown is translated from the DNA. As DNA, the CDR3 is TGTGCCTGTGACTCCGTACTGGGGGATACGCGAGACACCGATAAACTCATCTTT. Its translation: CACDSVLGDTRDTDKLIF. The V call is TRDV2, the J call TRDJ1, with TRDD3 matching over 13 bases. The CDR3 extends over 18 amino acids. Per the germline V gene, CDR1 is GEAIGNYY and CDR2 is EKD. With 3 bases clipped from V and 0 bases from J, the junction kept 9 bases outside the gene matches.

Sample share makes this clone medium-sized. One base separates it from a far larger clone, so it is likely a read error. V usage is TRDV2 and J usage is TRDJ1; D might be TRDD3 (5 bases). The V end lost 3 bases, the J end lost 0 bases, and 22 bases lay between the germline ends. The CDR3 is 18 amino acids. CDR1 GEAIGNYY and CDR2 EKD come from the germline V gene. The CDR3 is CACDGLSGVPRYTDKLIF. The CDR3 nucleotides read TGTGCCTGTGACGGATTGTCGGGGGTACCACGGTACACCGATAAACTCATCTTT.

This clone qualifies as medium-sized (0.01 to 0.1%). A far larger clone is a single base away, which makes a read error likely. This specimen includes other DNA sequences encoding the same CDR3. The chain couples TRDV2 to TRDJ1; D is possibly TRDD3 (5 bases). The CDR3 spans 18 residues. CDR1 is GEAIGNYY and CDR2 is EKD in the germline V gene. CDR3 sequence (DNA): TGTGCCTGTGACGGATTGTCGGGGGCACCACGGTACACTGATAAACTCATCTTT. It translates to CACDGLSGAPRYTDKLIF.

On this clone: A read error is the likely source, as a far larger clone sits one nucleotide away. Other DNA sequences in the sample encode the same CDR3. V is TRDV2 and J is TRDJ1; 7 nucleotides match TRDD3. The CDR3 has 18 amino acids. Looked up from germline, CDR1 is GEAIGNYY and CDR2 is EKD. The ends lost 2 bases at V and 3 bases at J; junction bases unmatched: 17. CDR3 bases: TGTGCCTGTGACAAGGTCCCCCTTACCGGGGATAGGGCCGATAAACTCATCTTT. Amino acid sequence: CACDKVPLTGDRADKLIF.

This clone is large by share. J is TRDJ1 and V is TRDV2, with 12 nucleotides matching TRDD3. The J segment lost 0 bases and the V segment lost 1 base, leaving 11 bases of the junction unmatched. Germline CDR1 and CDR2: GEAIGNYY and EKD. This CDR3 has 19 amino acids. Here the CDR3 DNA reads TGTGCCTGTGACACGGTGGGTACCTGGGGGATACGCGACACCGATAAACTCATCTTT. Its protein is CACDTVGTWGIRDTDKLIF.

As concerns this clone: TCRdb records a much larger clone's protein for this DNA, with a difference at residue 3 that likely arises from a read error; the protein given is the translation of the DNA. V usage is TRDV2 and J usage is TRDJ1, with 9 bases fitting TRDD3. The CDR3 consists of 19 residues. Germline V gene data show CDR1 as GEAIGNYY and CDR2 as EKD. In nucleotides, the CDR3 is TGTGCCCGTGACACTGTACTGGGGGACGAACCAACGTACACCGATAAACTCATCTTT. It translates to CARDTVLGDEPTYTDKLIF.

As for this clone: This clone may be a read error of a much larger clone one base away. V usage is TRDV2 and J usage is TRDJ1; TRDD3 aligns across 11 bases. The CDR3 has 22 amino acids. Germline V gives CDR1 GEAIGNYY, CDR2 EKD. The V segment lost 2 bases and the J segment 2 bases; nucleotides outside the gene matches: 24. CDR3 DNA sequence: TGTGCCTGTGACAGAATCTCTCACTGGGGGATAGTACCCCAGGGGGATACCGATAAACTCATCTTT. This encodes CACDRISHWGIVPQGDTDKLIF.

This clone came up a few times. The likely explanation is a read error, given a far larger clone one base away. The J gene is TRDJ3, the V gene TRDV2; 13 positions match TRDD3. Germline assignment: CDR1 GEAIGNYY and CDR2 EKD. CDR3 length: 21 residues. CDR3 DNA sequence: TGTGCCCGTGACACGGCTACTGGGGGATACGGGAGCTCCTGGGACACCCGACAGATGTTTTTC. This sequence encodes CARDTATGGYGSSWDTRQMFF.

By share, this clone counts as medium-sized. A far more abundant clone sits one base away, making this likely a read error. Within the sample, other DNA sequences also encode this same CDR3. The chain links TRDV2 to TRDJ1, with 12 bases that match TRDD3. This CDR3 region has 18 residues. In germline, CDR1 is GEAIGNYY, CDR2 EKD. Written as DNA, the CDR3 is TGTGCCTGTGACACCGTGGAACTGGGGGATACACACACCGATAAACTCATCTTC. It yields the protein CACDTVELGDTHTDKLIF.

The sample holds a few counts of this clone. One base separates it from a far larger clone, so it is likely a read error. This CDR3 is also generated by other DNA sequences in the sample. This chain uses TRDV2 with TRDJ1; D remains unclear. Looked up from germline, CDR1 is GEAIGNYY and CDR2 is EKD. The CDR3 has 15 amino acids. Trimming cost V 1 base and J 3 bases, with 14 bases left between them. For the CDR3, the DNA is TGTGCCTGTGACACGTTAGGGTTCCGATCCGATAAACTCATCTTT. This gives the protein CACDTLGFRSDKLIF.

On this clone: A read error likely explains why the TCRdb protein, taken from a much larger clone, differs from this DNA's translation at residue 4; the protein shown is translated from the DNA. The CDR3, as DNA: TGTGCCTGTGGCAAGGTCCCCCTTACTGGGGATAGGGCCGATAAACTCATCTTT. Amino acid sequence: CACGKVPLTGDRADKLIF. V usage is TRDV2 and J usage is TRDJ1, with 7 positions matching TRDD3. Germline V gene sequence: CDR1 GEAIGNYY, CDR2 EKD. This CDR3 spans 18 amino acids. After removal of 5 bases from V and 3 bases from J, the junction contained 20 bases not matched to a gene.